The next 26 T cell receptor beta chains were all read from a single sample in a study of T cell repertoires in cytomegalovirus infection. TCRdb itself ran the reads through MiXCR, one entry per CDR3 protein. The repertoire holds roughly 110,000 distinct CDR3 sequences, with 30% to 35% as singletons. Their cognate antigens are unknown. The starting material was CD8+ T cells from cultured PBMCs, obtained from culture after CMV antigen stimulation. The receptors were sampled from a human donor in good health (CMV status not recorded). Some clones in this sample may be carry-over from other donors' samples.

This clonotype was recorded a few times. The CDR3 sequence: CASSFGGAGEQYF. CDR3 in DNA: TGTGCCAGCAGTTTTGGGGGGGCAGGTGAGCAGTACTTC. The gene calls are TRBV27 and TRBJ2-7; D is perhaps TRBD2 (7 bases). Germline CDR1 and CDR2: MNHEY and SMNVEV (reference sequence). The CDR3 has 13 residues. V gave up 3 bases and J gave up 7 bases, with 13 bases separating them.

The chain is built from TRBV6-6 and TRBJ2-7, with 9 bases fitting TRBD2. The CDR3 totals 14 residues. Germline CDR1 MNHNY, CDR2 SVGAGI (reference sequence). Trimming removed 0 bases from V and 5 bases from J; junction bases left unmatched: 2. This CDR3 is CASSYSSGGNEQYF. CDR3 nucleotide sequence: TGTGCCAGCAGTTACTCTAGCGGGGGTAACGAGCAGTACTTC.

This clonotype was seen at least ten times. CDR3 bases: TGTGCCAGCAGCTACCGGGACAGGGGCCCAGATACGCAGTATTTT. Its translation is CASSYRDRGPDTQYF. The genes are TRBV7-2 and TRBJ2-3; 10 bases line up with TRBD1. CDR1 and CDR2 (germline): SGHTA, FQGNSA. This CDR3 is 15 amino acids long. The V segment lost 4 bases and the J segment 4 bases; nucleotides outside the gene matches: 5.

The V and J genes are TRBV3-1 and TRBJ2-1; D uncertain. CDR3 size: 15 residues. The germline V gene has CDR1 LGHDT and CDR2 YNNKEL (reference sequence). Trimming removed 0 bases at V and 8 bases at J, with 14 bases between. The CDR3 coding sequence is TGTGCCAGCAGCCAAGATTCCCCCGAGACGGATGAGCAGTTCTTC. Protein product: CASSQDSPETDEQFF.

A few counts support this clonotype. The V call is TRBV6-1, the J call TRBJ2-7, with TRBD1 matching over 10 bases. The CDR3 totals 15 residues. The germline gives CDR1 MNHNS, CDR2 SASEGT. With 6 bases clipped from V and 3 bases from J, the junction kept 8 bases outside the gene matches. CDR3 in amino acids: CASSARTGGIYEQYF. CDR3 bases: TGTGCCAGCAGCGCCAGGACAGGGGGAATCTACGAGCAGTACTTC.

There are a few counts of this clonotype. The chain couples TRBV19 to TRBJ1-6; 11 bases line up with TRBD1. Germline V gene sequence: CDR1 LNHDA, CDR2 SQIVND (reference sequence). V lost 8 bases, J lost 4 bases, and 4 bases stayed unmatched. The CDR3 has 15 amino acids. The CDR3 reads CASRTGGDYNSPLHF. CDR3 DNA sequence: TGTGCCAGTCGGACAGGGGGCGATTATAATTCACCCCTCCACTTT.

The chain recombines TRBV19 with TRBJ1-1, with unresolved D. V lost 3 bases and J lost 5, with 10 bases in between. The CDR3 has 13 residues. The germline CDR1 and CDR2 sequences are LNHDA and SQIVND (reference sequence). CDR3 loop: CASSMGTGTEAFF. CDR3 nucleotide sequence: TGTGCCAGTAGTATGGGTACTGGGACTGAAGCTTTCTTT.

CDR3 in amino acids: CASSLGVGANEQFF. The CDR3 bases are TGTGCCAGCAGCTTAGGAGTGGGGGCAAATGAGCAGTTCTTC. The J gene is TRBJ2-1, the V gene TRBV7-6; a weak D match, TRBD1 (6 bases). The V gene's germline CDR1 is SGHVS and CDR2 FNYEAQ. V dropped 1 base and J dropped 7 bases, with 11 bases sitting between them. The CDR3 sequence is 14 residues long.

The CDR3 sequence: CASSPRDSVNQPQHF. The CDR3 region has the DNA TGCGCCAGCAGCCCTAGGGACAGTGTCAATCAGCCCCAGCATTTT. This chain connects TRBV4-1 to TRBJ1-5; TRBD1 matches 7 bases. The CDR3 is made up of 15 amino acids. Germline V lookup: CDR1 MGHRA, CDR2 YSYEKL. J was trimmed by 3 bases and V by 4 bases; bases with no gene match: 6.

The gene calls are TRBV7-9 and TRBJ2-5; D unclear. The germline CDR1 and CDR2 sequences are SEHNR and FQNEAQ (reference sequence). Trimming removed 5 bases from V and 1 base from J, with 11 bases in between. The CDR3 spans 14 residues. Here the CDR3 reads CASSRVGSQETQYF. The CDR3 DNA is TGTGCCAGCAGCCGTGTTGGCAGCCAAGAGACCCAGTACTTC.

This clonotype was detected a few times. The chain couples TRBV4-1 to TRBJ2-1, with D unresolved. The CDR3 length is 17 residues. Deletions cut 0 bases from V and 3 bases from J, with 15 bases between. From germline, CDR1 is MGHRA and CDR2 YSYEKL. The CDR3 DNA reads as TGCGCCAGCAGCCAAGAGAGTACAGCCGGATACTACAATGAGCAGTTCTTC. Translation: CASSQESTAGYYNEQFF.

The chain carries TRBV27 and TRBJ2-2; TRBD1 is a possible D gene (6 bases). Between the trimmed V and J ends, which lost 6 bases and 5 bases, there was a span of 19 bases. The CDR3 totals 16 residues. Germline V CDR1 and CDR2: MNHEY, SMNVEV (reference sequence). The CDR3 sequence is CASSPAAGVRTGELFF. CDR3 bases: TGTGCCAGCAGCCCCGCAGCAGGGGTTCGGACCGGGGAGCTGTTTTTT.

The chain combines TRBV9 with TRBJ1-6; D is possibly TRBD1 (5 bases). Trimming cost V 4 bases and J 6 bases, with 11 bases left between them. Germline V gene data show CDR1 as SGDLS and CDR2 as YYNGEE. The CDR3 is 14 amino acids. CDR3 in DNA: TGTGCCAGCAGCTCCGACAGCTTTAATTCACCCCTCCACTTT. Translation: CASSSDSFNSPLHF. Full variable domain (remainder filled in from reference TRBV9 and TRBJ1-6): DSGVTQTPKHLITATGQRVTLRCSPRSGDLSVYWYQQSLDQGLQFLIQYYNGEERAKGNILERFSAQQFPDLHSELNLSSLELGDSALYFCASSSDSFNSPLHFGNGTRLTVT.

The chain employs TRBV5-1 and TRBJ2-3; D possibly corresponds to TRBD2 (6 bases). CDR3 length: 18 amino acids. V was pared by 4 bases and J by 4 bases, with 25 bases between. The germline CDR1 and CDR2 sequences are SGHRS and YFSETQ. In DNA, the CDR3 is TGCGCCAGCAGCCCCTTTCTCGGTGGTAGCGGCATGGCAGATACGCAGTATTTT. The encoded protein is CASSPFLGGSGMADTQYF.

CDR3 sequence (DNA): TGTGCCAGCCAAACCCTGGAGGAGCTGTTTTTT. This gives the protein CASQTLEELFF. V usage is TRBV7-6 and J usage is TRBJ2-2; D remains unclear. V lost 8 bases and J 10 bases, leaving 11 bases between the germline ends. Germline CDR1 is SGHVS and CDR2 is FNYEAQ. This CDR3 is built from 11 residues.

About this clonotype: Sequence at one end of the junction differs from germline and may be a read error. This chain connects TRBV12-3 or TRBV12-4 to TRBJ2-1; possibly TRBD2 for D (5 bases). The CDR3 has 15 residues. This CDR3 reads CASSRTRSSYNEQFF. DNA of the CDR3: TGTGCTAGCAGCCGAACTAGGAGCTCCTACAATGAGCAGTTCTTC.

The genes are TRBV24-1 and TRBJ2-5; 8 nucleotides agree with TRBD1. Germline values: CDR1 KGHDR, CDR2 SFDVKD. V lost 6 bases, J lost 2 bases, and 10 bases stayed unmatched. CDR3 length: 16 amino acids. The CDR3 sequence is CATSLPGQGLQETQYF. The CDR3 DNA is TGTGCCACCAGTCTACCTGGACAGGGACTTCAAGAGACCCAGTACTTC.

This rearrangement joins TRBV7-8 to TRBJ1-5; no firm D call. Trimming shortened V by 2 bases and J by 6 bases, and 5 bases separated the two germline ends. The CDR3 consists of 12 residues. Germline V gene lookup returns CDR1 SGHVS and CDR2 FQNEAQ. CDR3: CASSLPGQPQHF. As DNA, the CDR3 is TGTGCCAGCAGCTTACCAGGTCAGCCCCAGCATTTT.

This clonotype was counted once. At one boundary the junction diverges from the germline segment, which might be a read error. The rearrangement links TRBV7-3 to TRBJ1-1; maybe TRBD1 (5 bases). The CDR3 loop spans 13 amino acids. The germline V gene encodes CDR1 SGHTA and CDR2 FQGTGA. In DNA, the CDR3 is TGTGCCAGCCGTGCGGGGCCAGGCACTGAAGCTATCTTT. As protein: CASRAGPGTEAIF.

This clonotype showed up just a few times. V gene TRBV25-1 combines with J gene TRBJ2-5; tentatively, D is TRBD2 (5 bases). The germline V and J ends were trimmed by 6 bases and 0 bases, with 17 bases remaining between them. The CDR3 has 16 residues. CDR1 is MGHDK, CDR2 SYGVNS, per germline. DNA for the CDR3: TGTGCCAGCAGCAGAGGGATCCGGACTGACCAAGAGACCCAGTACTTC. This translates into CASSRGIRTDQETQYF.

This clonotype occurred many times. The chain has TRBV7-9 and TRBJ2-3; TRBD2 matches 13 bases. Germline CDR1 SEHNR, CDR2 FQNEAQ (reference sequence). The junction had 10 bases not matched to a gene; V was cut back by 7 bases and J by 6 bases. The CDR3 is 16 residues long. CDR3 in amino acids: CASIKTGLAGSDTQYF. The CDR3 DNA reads TGTGCCAGCATCAAGACGGGACTAGCGGGGAGCGATACGCAGTATTTT.

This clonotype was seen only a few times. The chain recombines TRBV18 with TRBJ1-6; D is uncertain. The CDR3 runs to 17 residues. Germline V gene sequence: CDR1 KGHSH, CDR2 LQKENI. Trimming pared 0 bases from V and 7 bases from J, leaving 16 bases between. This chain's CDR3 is CASSPPVQEDGNSPLHF. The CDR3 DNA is TGTGCCAGCTCACCACCGGTTCAGGAGGACGGGAATTCACCCCTCCACTTT.

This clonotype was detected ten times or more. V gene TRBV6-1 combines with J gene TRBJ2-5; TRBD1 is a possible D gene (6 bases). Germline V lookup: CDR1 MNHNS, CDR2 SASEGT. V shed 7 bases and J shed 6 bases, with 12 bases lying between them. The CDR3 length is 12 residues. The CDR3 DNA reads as TGTGCCAGCACCCGGCAGGGGAAGACCCAGTACTTC. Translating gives CASTRQGKTQYF.

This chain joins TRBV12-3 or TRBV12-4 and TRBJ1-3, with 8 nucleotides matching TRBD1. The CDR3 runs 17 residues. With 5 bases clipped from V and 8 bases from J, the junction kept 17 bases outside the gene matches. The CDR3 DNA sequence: TGTGCCAGCAGTCCGGGACAGGTGCCCCAAGAGCGTCACACCATATATTTT. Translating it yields CASSPGQVPQERHTIYF.

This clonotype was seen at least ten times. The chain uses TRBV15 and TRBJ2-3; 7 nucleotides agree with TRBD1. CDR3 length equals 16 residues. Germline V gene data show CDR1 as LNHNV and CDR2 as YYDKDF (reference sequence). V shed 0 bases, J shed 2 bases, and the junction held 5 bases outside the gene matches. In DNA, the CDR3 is TGTGCCACCAGCAGAGATCTGGACAGGACCACAGATACGCAGTATTTT. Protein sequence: CATSRDLDRTTDTQYF.

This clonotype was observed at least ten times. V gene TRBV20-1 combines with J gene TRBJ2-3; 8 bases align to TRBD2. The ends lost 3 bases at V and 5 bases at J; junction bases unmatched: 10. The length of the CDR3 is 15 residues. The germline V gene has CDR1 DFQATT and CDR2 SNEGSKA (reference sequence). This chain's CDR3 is CSARRAGGRIDTQYF. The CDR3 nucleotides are TGCAGTGCTAGGAGGGCGGGGGGCCGGATAGATACGCAGTATTTT.